These T cell receptor beta chains were read from a single sample in a study of cytomegalovirus exposure and HLA in healthy donors. Some clones are missing from TCRdb's copy, which holds only in-frame ones; the method was immunoSEQ multiplex PCR. Of some 180,000 clones in the sample, under 85% were seen once. The sample consisted of PBMCs. These receptors came from a male donor in good health and CMV-seronegative. Both conserved end residues are part of each CDR3. D genes are given only for firm matches. A row's size may be missing; if present it is once, few, many or a size class.

D gene	CDR3 length	V gene	clone size	J gene	CDR3 protein	CDR3 DNA
NA	15	TRBV9	few	TRBJ1-5	CASSVGGGRGQPQHF	TGTGCCAGCAGCGTAGGGGGGGGTCGAGGACAGCCCCAGCATTTT
NA	15	TRBV28	NA	TRBJ2-1	CASSFERVGDNEQFF	TGTGCCAGCAGCTTCGAACGGGTAGGGGACAATGAGCAGTTCTTC
NA	13	TRBV7-3	NA	TRBJ2-3	CASSPLATDTQYF	TGTGCCAGCAGCCCCTTGGCCACAGATACGCAGTATTTT
TRBD1	15	TRBV9	NA	TRBJ2-1	CASSELGQGRYEQFF	TGTGCCAGCAGCGAACTCGGACAGGGTAGGTATGAGCAGTTCTTC
NA	14	TRBV7-8	few	TRBJ2-1	CASSPTSWNNEQFF	TGTGCCAGCAGCCCGACTAGTTGGAACAATGAGCAGTTCTTC
NA	15	TRBV6-5	once	TRBJ2-2	CASSSIPSGTGELFF	TGTGCCAGCAGTTCCATACCTTCCGGGACCGGGGAGCTGTTTTTT
TRBD2	16	TRBV11-3	NA	TRBJ2-3	CASSLGLARSPDTQYF	TGTGCCAGCAGCCTCGGACTAGCGAGGAGCCCAGATACGCAGTATTTT
TRBD2	14	TRBV5-1	once	TRBJ2-3	CASSLAGGVDTQYF	TGCGCCAGCAGCTTGGCTGGGGGGGTAGATACGCAGTATTTT
TRBD2	12	TRBV2	NA	TRBJ2-3	CASIRGADTQYF	TGTGCCAGCATTCGGGGGGCAGATACGCAGTATTTT
NA	14	TRBV7-2	few	TRBJ1-2	CASTFGGAFYGYTF	TGTGCCAGCACTTTCGGGGGGGCTTTCTATGGCTACACCTTC
NA	14	TRBV28	NA	TRBJ1-3	CASSLQAGGNTIYF	TGTGCCAGCAGTTTACAGGCAGGTGGAAACACCATATATTTT
NA	14	TRBV30	NA	TRBJ2-3	CAWSVSGRTDTQYF	TGTGCCTGGAGTGTAAGCGGCCGCACAGATACGCAGTATTTT
TRBD2	16	TRBV4-1	NA	TRBJ2-1	CASSRALAGDFNEQFF	TGCGCCAGCAGCCGAGCACTAGCGGGAGACTTCAATGAGCAGTTCTTC
TRBD2	15	TRBV27	NA	TRBJ2-1	CASRARTSGSNEQFF	TGTGCCAGCAGAGCTCGGACTAGCGGGAGTAATGAGCAGTTCTTC
NA	15	TRBV10-3	NA	TRBJ2-3	CAISEEAGSTDTQYF	TGTGCCATCAGTGAGGAAGCGGGCAGCACAGATACGCAGTATTTT
TRBD1	14	TRBV19	NA	TRBJ2-4	CASSLGQGKNIQYF	TGTGCCAGTAGTCTTGGACAGGGTAAAAACATTCAGTACTTC
TRBD1	14	TRBV11-2	NA	TRBJ2-7	CASSSPQTGSEQYF	TGTGCCAGCAGCTCCCCGCAGACAGGGTCCGAGCAGTACTTC
NA	15	TRBV2	NA	TRBJ1-5	CASSVGGGSNQPQHF	TGTGCCAGCAGTGTTGGGGGGGGAAGCAATCAGCCCCAGCATTTT